One and the same sample provided the 3 T cell receptor beta chains below, sequenced in a study of blood T cell repertoires in COVID-19. Repertoires were generated with immunoSEQ multiplex PCR, while TCRdb's copy carries only in-frame clones and drops some. The sample carries about 59,000 clones, 65% to 80% recorded once. The material sequenced was peripheral blood. The origin of the receptors is a woman aged 70-85 years with acute or convalescent COVID-19.

The chain carries TRBV19 and TRBJ1-4; D unclear. The V and J ends lost 5 bases and 6 bases respectively, with 19 bases between them. Germline V gene sequence: CDR1 LNHDA, CDR2 SQIVND (reference sequence). The CDR3 sequence is 16 residues long. In nucleotides, the CDR3 is TGTGCCAGTAGTCCCCCGGTGGGGAGAATGGATGAAAAACTGTTTTTT. Translated: CASSPPVGRMDEKLFF.

The chain uses TRBV7-9 and TRBJ2-2; no firm D call. CDR3 length: 13 amino acids. Germline CDR1 SEHNR, CDR2 FQNEAQ (reference sequence). Trimming removed 5 bases at V and 7 bases at J, with 11 bases between. The CDR3 coding sequence is TGTGCCAGCAGCGATGAAACCGGCGGGGAGCTGTTTTTT. It codes for CASSDETGGELFF.

The chain joins TRBV24-1 to TRBJ2-5, with TRBD2 matching 10 bases. Looked up from germline, CDR1 is KGHDR and CDR2 is SFDVKD. The CDR3 length is 18 residues. With V trimmed by 4 bases and J by 5 bases, 15 bases remained unmatched. The CDR3 coding sequence is TGTGCCACCAGTGACAACGTATTAGCGGGGGGTCCCACGGAGACCCAGTACTTC. Its translation is CATSDNVLAGGPTETQYF.